Listed here is a single T cell receptor (beta chain). Its antigen is currently unknown. Each CDR3 protein gets one entry after TCRdb re-called the RACE reads with MiXCR. The profile covers 95,000 or so distinct CDR3 sequences, with over 9.5% appearing a single time and 2.2% taken by the ten largest. The data are from a study of human T cells and chemical hapten exposure. Study context: Patients were mainly female, each with alopecia areata, totalis or universalis. General observations from the study: Unchanged with DPC sensitization were TCRs above 1 in 1000 frequency.

Regarding time point: patch test 1, 2 weeks after DPC sensitization. Treatment meaning: therapeutic diphenylcyclopropenone sensitization with weekly scalp DPC. Patients had alopecia, were aged 18 to 70, and were not pregnant. The CDR3 has 16 amino acids. J gave up 4 bases and V 2 bases, and 12 bases lay outside the gene matches. Germline V gene sequence: CDR1 SQVTM, CDR2 ANQGSEA. This sequence joins TRBV29-1 and TRBJ2-3, with 7 bases that match TRBD2. The material was whole blood, obtained in connection with sensitization to the hapten diphenylcyclopropenone (DPC). The sequence was collected from a middle-aged man with alopecia areata. Some clones in this sample may be carry-over from other donors' samples. The CDR3 spells CSVELRGGSFADTQYF. CDR3 coding DNA: TGCAGCGTTGAACTCCGGGGCGGGAGTTTCGCAGATACGCAGTATTTT.